The 26 T cell receptor beta chains below all came from one sample that was sequenced in a study of shared clonotypes between healthy human individuals. Assay used: immunoSEQ multiplex PCR; TCRdb lists only in-frame clones, some missing. This sample has 110,000 or so clones, with 65% to 75% found just once. The sample taken for sequencing was memory CD8+ T cells sorted from blood. This sample's subset: CD45RO+ cells pooled with CCR7-negative TemRA cells. The source is a woman between 25 and 40 years old in good health.

The V call is TRBV5-1, the J call TRBJ2-7, with TRBD1 as a possible D gene (5 bases). Per germline, CDR1 SGHRS and CDR2 YFSETQ. The V gene lost 0 bases and the J gene lost 8 bases, with 12 bases spanning the gap. The CDR3 extends over 13 amino acids. In DNA, the CDR3 is TGCGCCAGCAGCTTGGGACAGTTTTTCCAGCAGTACTTC. Translating gives CASSLGQFFQQYF.

V and J are TRBV6-4 and TRBJ2-5; 9 positions agree with TRBD1. The DNA end is more similar to TRBJ2-7, so the J call may be wrong. The germline CDR1 and CDR2 sequences are MRHNA and SNTAGT. The CDR3 sequence is 15 residues long. As DNA, the CDR3 is TGTGCCAGCAGTGAACAGGGGGCCAGCTCTTACGAGCAGTACTTC. It codes for CASSEQGASSYEQYF.

This clone was observed a single time. The chain is built from TRBV27 and TRBJ2-7; D is undetermined. The CDR3 extends over 13 amino acids. Germline CDR1 MNHEY, CDR2 SMNVEV (reference sequence). V was pared by 6 bases and J by 3 bases, with 12 bases between. CDR3 amino acids: CASSDTTFYEQYF. The CDR3 DNA follows: TGTGCCAGCAGCGACACGACCTTCTACGAGCAGTACTTC.

This clone appeared a single time. This chain links TRBV6-5 with TRBJ2-1; no reliable D call. CDR1 and CDR2 (germline): MNHEY, SVGAGI. The CDR3 extends over 14 amino acids. Trimming removed 5 bases at V and 7 bases at J, with 15 bases between. The CDR3 reads CASSRSLEWNEQFF. The CDR3 DNA is TGTGCCAGCAGTCGCTCGCTAGAATGGAATGAGCAGTTCTTC.

This clone came up a few times. The V call is TRBV6-4, the J call TRBJ1-2, with D tentatively TRBD1 (5 bases). CDR3 length: 13 amino acids. V lost 5 bases to trimming and J lost 4 bases, with 11 bases between them. The germline gives CDR1 MRHNA, CDR2 SNTAGT. CDR3: CASSLTGTYGYTF. In nucleotides, the CDR3 is TGTGCCAGCAGTCTAACAGGAACCTATGGCTACACCTTC.

A word on this clone: A much larger clone lies a single base off, so this may be a read error. The DNA for the CDR3 is TGCGCCAGCAGCCCCCCAGATAGGAACACTGAAGCTTTCTTT. Protein sequence: CASSPPDRNTEAFF. The V call is TRBV4-1, the J call TRBJ1-1; D is unresolved. The germline CDR1 and CDR2 sequences are MGHRA and YSYEKL. V lost 4 bases and J 1 base, leaving 10 bases between the germline ends. The CDR3 is 14 residues long.

The sample holds one count of this clone. This chain links TRBV27 with TRBJ2-1; D ambiguous. CDR1 MNHEY and CDR2 SMNVEV come from the germline V gene (reference sequence). This CDR3 contains 15 residues. V lost 3 bases, J lost 0 bases, and 9 bases lay in between. Here the CDR3 reads CASSFGWSSYNEQFF. In DNA form, the CDR3 reads TGTGCCAGCAGTTTCGGCTGGAGCTCCTACAATGAGCAGTTCTTC.

CDR3: CASSPGDRGFYGYTF. Here the CDR3 DNA reads TGTGCCAGCAGTCCCGGGGACAGGGGGTTCTATGGCTACACCTTC. The rearrangement joins TRBV27 to TRBJ1-2; 11 bases agree with TRBD1. This CDR3 is built from 15 residues. The trim removed 5 bases at V and 4 bases at J, leaving 6 bases unmatched. Germline loops: CDR1 MNHEY, CDR2 SMNVEV (reference sequence).

This clone was counted only a few times. The rearrangement uses TRBV6-6 and TRBJ1-1; D might be TRBD1 (5 bases). This CDR3 spans 16 amino acids. V gave up 5 bases and J gave up 3 bases, with 19 bases separating them. Germline V lookup: CDR1 MNHNY, CDR2 SVGAGI (reference sequence). CDR3 sequence (DNA): TGTGCCAGCAGTAAAAGGCGGGACGCTATTTACACTGAAGCTTTCTTT. Translating it yields CASSKRRDAIYTEAFF.

The V and J genes are TRBV19 and TRBJ2-6; unclear D gene. The CDR3 is 15 residues long. The germline gives CDR1 LNHDA, CDR2 SQIVND (reference sequence). Trimming took 5 bases from V and 2 from J, leaving 10 bases between them. CDR3 nucleotide sequence: TGTGCCAGTAGTCCCTCAGGCACTGGGGCCAACGTCCTGACTTTC. Its translation: CASSPSGTGANVLTF.

This clone occurred once. The chain employs TRBV25-1 and TRBJ2-5; tentatively, D is TRBD1 or TRBD2 (5 bases each). Per the germline V gene, CDR1 is MGHDK and CDR2 is SYGVNS. CDR3 length: 14 amino acids. V was clipped by 6 bases and J by 2 bases, with 13 bases between them. In DNA form, the CDR3 reads TGTGCCAGCAGGGGCCTCGGGACGCAAGAGACCCAGTACTTC. It translates to CASRGLGTQETQYF.

The rearrangement joins TRBV9 to TRBJ2-2, with 8 bases identical to TRBD2. The CDR3 extends over 15 amino acids. V lost 4 bases and J lost 3; bases outside the gene matches: 5. The germline V gene has CDR1 SGDLS and CDR2 YYNGEE. The CDR3 region is CASSPAGVHTGELFF. The CDR3 coding sequence is TGTGCCAGCAGCCCAGCGGGAGTTCACACCGGGGAGCTGTTTTTT. The whole variable domain, remainder taken from reference TRBV9 and TRBJ2-2, is DSGVTQTPKHLITATGQRVTLRCSPRSGDLSVYWYQQSLDQGLQFLIQYYNGEERAKGNILERFSAQQFPDLHSELNLSSLELGDSALYFCASSPAGVHTGELFFGEGSRLTVL.

The rearrangement links TRBV7-2 to TRBJ2-1, with TRBD1 as a possible D gene (5 bases). The CDR3 extends over 16 amino acids. V lost 1 base and J 1 base, leaving 11 bases between the germline ends. Germline CDR1 and CDR2: SGHTA and FQGNSA. CDR3 protein: CASSLVGRVSYNEQFF. For the CDR3, the DNA is TGTGCCAGCAGCTTAGTCGGCAGGGTTTCCTACAATGAGCAGTTCTTC.

V is TRBV28 and J is TRBJ2-7; TRBD1 or TRBD2 may be the D gene (5 bases each). Germline V gives CDR1 MDHEN, CDR2 SYDVKM. The CDR3 runs 12 residues. The germline V and J ends were trimmed by 6 bases and 9 bases, with 15 bases remaining between them. CDR3 coding DNA: TGTGCCAGCAGGGGTAGGGGAGCGGCGCAGTACTTC. Protein sequence: CASRGRGAAQYF.

The J gene is TRBJ2-3, the V gene TRBV5-5; unclear D gene. V was trimmed by 0 bases and J by 2 bases, leaving 7 bases between them. Looked up from germline, CDR1 is SGHKS and CDR2 is YYEKEE (reference sequence). The CDR3 is made up of 14 amino acids. The CDR3 nucleotides are TGTGCCAGCAGCTTGGACAGCCCCACAGATACGCAGTATTTT. Amino acid sequence: CASSLDSPTDTQYF.

This clone was seen a handful of times. The chain recombines TRBV5-6 with TRBJ1-4, with D hard to call. The germline gives CDR1 SGHDT, CDR2 YYEEEE. The CDR3 contains 15 residues. The V end was cut by 2 bases, the J end by 6 bases, with 14 bases between. The CDR3 nucleotides are TGTGCCAGCAGCTTCAATCAGGCGACCCATGAAAAACTGTTTTTT. Residues: CASSFNQATHEKLFF.

The chain carries TRBV27 and TRBJ2-1; 13 bases map to TRBD2. CDR1 and CDR2 from the germline V gene are MNHEY and SMNVEV (reference sequence). After removal of 5 bases from V and 9 bases from J, the junction contained 4 bases not matched to a gene. This CDR3 has 14 amino acids. The CDR3 DNA sequence: TGTGCCAGCAGTCCCGGGACTAGCGGGACTGAGCAGTTCTTC. Its protein is CASSPGTSGTEQFF.

This sequence joins TRBV14 and TRBJ2-7; D not certain. Germline V gene data show CDR1 as SGHDN and CDR2 as FVKESK. Trimming cost V 0 bases and J 0 bases, with 9 bases left between them. The CDR3 has 15 residues. The CDR3 DNA is TGTGCCAGCAGCCAAGAAGAGGCCCGCTCCTACGAGCAGTACTTC. Residues: CASSQEEARSYEQYF.

This clone has more than one count but fewer than ten. The genes are TRBV25-1 and TRBJ2-1, with D unresolved. Deletions cut 3 bases from V and 1 base from J, with 7 bases between. This CDR3 has 14 residues. From germline, CDR1 is MGHDK and CDR2 SYGVNS. The CDR3 DNA reads TGTGCCAGCAGTGAGCCTAGGTCCTACAATGAGCAGTTCTTC. Protein: CASSEPRSYNEQFF.

Only a few counts were recorded for this clone. The V gene is TRBV7-9, the J gene TRBJ2-3; D assignment may be TRBD1 or TRBD2 (5 bases each). This CDR3 region has 14 residues. Germline CDR1 SEHNR, CDR2 FQNEAQ (reference sequence). V was shortened by 11 bases and J by 1 base, with 16 bases between the two germline ends. CDR3 coding DNA: TGTGCCGTGTTCGTGAGAGGGGGCACAGATACGCAGTATTTT. Its translation is CAVFVRGGTDTQYF.

The chain uses TRBV7-2 and TRBJ2-2; D call uncertain. Per the germline V gene, CDR1 is SGHTA and CDR2 is FQGNSA. The CDR3 loop spans 13 amino acids. Trimming removed 2 bases from V and 6 bases from J, with 7 bases in between. The CDR3, as DNA: TGTGCCAGCAGCTTACTGAATGCCGGGGAGCTGTTTTTT. Amino acids: CASSLLNAGELFF.

This clone was detected only a few times. V and J are TRBV6-5 and TRBJ2-1; maybe TRBD2 (5 bases). This CDR3 comprises 11 residues. The V gene's germline CDR1 is MNHEY and CDR2 SVGAGI. The V end was cut by 5 bases, the J end by 9 bases, with 8 bases between. The CDR3 region is CASSSSGEQFF. Written as DNA, the CDR3 is TGTGCCAGCAGTAGCAGCGGTGAGCAGTTCTTC.

This chain uses TRBV21-1 with TRBJ2-7; the D call of TRBD2 is as the table states it, not checked on the DNA. TRBV21-1 is described as a pseudogene. The CDR3 runs 16 residues. CDR3 sequence reads: CASSNPPGKGIYEQYF. The CDR3 nucleotides read TGTGCCAGCAGCAACCCCCCCGGGAAAGGAATCTACGAGCAGTACTTC.

This clone appeared once. This CDR3 is CASSLINVETQYF. CDR3 coding DNA: TGTGCCAGCAGCTTAATTAACGTGGAGACCCAGTACTTC. The rearrangement links TRBV7-9 to TRBJ2-5; D is undetermined. The CDR3 has 13 residues. Germline V gives CDR1 SEHNR, CDR2 FQNEAQ (reference sequence). Trimming stripped 2 bases from V and 5 bases from J, with 9 bases between.

The V and J genes are TRBV7-3 and TRBJ2-7, with 14 bases matching TRBD2. CDR1 SGHTA and CDR2 FQGTGA come from the germline V gene. V was pared by 5 bases and J by 6 bases, with 9 bases of the junction left unmatched. The CDR3 is made up of 16 amino acids. The CDR3 sequence is CASSPGTSGSVGEQYF. CDR3 nucleotides: TGTGCCAGCAGCCCGGGGACTAGCGGGAGTGTTGGCGAGCAGTACTTC.

This chain connects TRBV19 to TRBJ2-7; TRBD1 aligns across 8 bases. The germline V gene encodes CDR1 LNHDA and CDR2 SQIVND (reference sequence). With V trimmed by 6 bases and J by 4 bases, 5 bases remained unmatched. CDR3 length equals 13 residues. CDR3 region: CASSAGGLYEQYF. In nucleotides, the CDR3 is TGTGCCAGTAGCGCAGGGGGCCTTTACGAGCAGTACTTC.